The 20 T cell receptor beta chains below come from one sample, sequenced in a study of cytomegalovirus exposure and HLA in healthy donors. The primer mix had 60 Vbeta and 13 Jbeta primers. Profiled with immunoSEQ multiplex PCR; TCRdb holds only in-frame clones, not every one. The repertoire consists of roughly 230,000 clones, with more than 75% occurring once and the leading ten covering about 0.25%. Material: PBMCs. All receptors come from a girl between 2 and 10 years old in good health and CMV-seronegative.

The chain employs TRBV4-1 and TRBJ2-7, with a weak D call TRBD1 (6 bases). The CDR3 is made up of 14 amino acids. V lost 1 base, J lost 3 bases, and 10 bases lay in between. The germline V gene encodes CDR1 MGHRA and CDR2 YSYEKL. The DNA for the CDR3 is TGCGCCAGCAGCCAAGGAACAGGGAACTACGAGCAGTACTTC. Encoded protein: CASSQGTGNYEQYF.

The gene calls are TRBV6-1 and TRBJ2-7; unclear D gene. This CDR3 has 13 amino acids. Between the trimmed V and J ends, which lost 5 bases and 2 bases, there was a span of 10 bases. Germline V lookup: CDR1 MNHNS, CDR2 SASEGT. The CDR3 here is CASSSPRTYEQYF. The DNA for the CDR3 is TGTGCCAGCAGTTCACCCAGGACCTACGAGCAGTACTTC.

The CDR3 here is CSVAQGTGNEKLFF. In nucleotides, the CDR3 is TGCAGCGTCGCTCAAGGGACAGGGAATGAAAAACTGTTTTTT. J is TRBJ1-4 and V is TRBV29-1, with TRBD1 matching 9 bases. The junction had 7 bases not matched to a gene; V was cut back by 6 bases and J by 5 bases. Germline lookup yields CDR1 SQVTM and CDR2 ANQGSEA. The CDR3 extends over 14 amino acids.

The chain joins TRBV29-1 to TRBJ1-1; possibly TRBD1 for D (6 bases). There are 16 residues in the CDR3. Germline CDR1 and CDR2: SQVTM and ANQGSEA. Trimming took 4 bases from V and 1 from J, leaving 19 bases between them. Written as DNA, the CDR3 is TGCAGCGTTGCTCCGCTCAGGGGTCTGGAGAACACTGAAGCTTTCTTT. This translates into CSVAPLRGLENTEAFF.

The CDR3 nucleotides are TGTGCCAGTAGTAAATCCGGGACAGGGAGCAATCAGCCCCAGCATTTT. Its translation is CASSKSGTGSNQPQHF. The V gene is TRBV19, the J gene TRBJ1-5, with 9 bases aligning to TRBD1. CDR3 size: 16 residues. With 4 bases clipped from V and 1 base from J, the junction kept 5 bases outside the gene matches. CDR1 is LNHDA, CDR2 SQIVND, per germline (reference sequence). Together with reference TRBV19 and TRBJ1-5, the CDR3 gives the full variable domain: DGGITQSPKYLFRKEGQNVTLSCEQNLNHDAMYWYRQDPGQGLRLIYYSQIVNDFQKGDIAEGYSVSREKKESFPLTVTSAQKNPTAFYLCASSKSGTGSNQPQHFGDGTRLSIL.

As to this clone: This sample also contains other DNA sequences that code for the same CDR3. The V call is TRBV6-5, the J call TRBJ1-3; no clear D. CDR1 is MNHEY and CDR2 is SVGAGI in the germline V gene. Trimming shortened V by 6 bases and J by 3 bases, and 12 bases separated the two germline ends. The CDR3 consists of 14 residues. CDR3 loop: CASSLREVGNTIYF. As DNA, the CDR3 is TGTGCCAGCAGCCTCCGTGAGGTTGGAAACACCATATATTTT.

The V call is TRBV7-2, the J call TRBJ1-1, with TRBD1 as a possible D gene (6 bases). Germline V gene lookup returns CDR1 SGHTA and CDR2 FQGNSA. The CDR3 loop spans 16 amino acids. V lost 3 bases and J 2 bases, leaving 16 bases between the germline ends. This chain's CDR3 is CASSFPRGGANTEAFF. In DNA, the CDR3 is TGTGCCAGCAGCTTCCCCAGGGGAGGGGCTAACACTGAAGCTTTCTTT.

This chain joins TRBV2 and TRBJ2-7; 9 nucleotides agree with TRBD2. The germline gives CDR1 SNHLY, CDR2 FYNNEI. Trimming at V came to 3 bases and at J to 4 bases, leaving 7 bases not matched to a gene. The CDR3 runs 15 residues. CDR3 amino acids: CASSDRRGGIYEQYF. The DNA of the CDR3 is TGTGCCAGCAGTGATCGGCGGGGGGGTATTTACGAGCAGTACTTC.

The sample holds a few counts of this clone. The rearrangement links TRBV29-1 to TRBJ2-1; the D gene is possibly TRBD1 (5 bases). The germline V and J ends were trimmed by 0 bases and 0 bases, with 12 bases remaining between them. Germline assignment: CDR1 SQVTM and CDR2 ANQGSEA. CDR3 length: 16 residues. The CDR3 is CSVEDGRQSSYNEQFF. As DNA, the CDR3 is TGCAGCGTTGAAGATGGTCGACAGAGCTCCTACAATGAGCAGTTCTTC.

The chain is built from TRBV9 and TRBJ2-3; a weak D match, TRBD1 (8 bases). This CDR3 is 19 amino acids long. V shed 3 bases and J shed 5 bases, with 28 bases lying between them. CDR1 SGDLS and CDR2 YYNGEE come from the germline V gene. The CDR3 coding sequence is TGTGCCAGCAGCGCAGTCTTAAAGCGGGGACAGGAACTAGGAGATACGCAGTATTTT. Its translation: CASSAVLKRGQELGDTQYF.

The chain uses TRBV9 and TRBJ2-7; maybe TRBD1 (5 bases). The length of the CDR3 is 15 residues. V lost 0 bases and J 2 bases, leaving 12 bases between the germline ends. In germline, CDR1 is SGDLS, CDR2 YYNGEE. CDR3 sequence: CASSVGVTDTYEQYF. CDR3 coding DNA: TGTGCCAGCAGCGTAGGAGTGACAGACACCTACGAGCAGTACTTC.

The chain carries TRBV6-1 and TRBJ2-7; TRBD1 matches at 10 bases. With V trimmed by 6 bases and J by 4 bases, 3 bases remained unmatched. CDR1 is MNHNS, CDR2 SASEGT, per germline. The CDR3 consists of 13 residues. CDR3 sequence (DNA): TGTGCCAGCAGAGGGACAGGGGTTTACGAGCAGTACTTC. Encoded protein: CASRGTGVYEQYF.

This chain joins TRBV5-1 and TRBJ2-7; D possibly corresponds to TRBD2 (7 bases). This CDR3 comprises 16 residues. V dropped 4 bases and J dropped 3 bases, with 20 bases sitting between them. Per germline, CDR1 SGHRS and CDR2 YFSETQ. The DNA for the CDR3 is TGCGCCAGCAGCCCCCCCGGGGGCGGGAGAGTCTACGAGCAGTACTTC. Its protein is CASSPPGGGRVYEQYF.

The chain carries TRBV6-6 and TRBJ1-1, with no clear D. CDR1 MNHNY and CDR2 SVGAGI come from the germline V gene (reference sequence). V gave up 6 bases and J gave up 0 bases, with 14 bases separating them. There are 15 residues in the CDR3. The CDR3 loop reads CASRSPGPMNTEAFF. The CDR3 region has the DNA TGTGCCAGCAGATCGCCAGGCCCCATGAACACTGAAGCTTTCTTT.

The V call is TRBV5-4, the J call TRBJ2-5; possible D gene TRBD2, 6 bases. The CDR3 runs to 13 residues. The V and J ends lost 0 bases and 4 bases respectively, with 7 bases between them. Germline CDR1 is SGHNT and CDR2 is YYREEE (reference sequence). In DNA form, the CDR3 reads TGTGCCAGCAGCTTGGTGGGAGGAGAGACCCAGTACTTC. Translation gives CASSLVGGETQYF.

The chain is built from TRBV6-5 and TRBJ1-1, with D perhaps TRBD1 (5 bases). Germline V CDR1 and CDR2: MNHEY, SVGAGI. V lost 2 bases to trimming and J lost 5 bases, with 9 bases between them. The CDR3 is made up of 13 amino acids. CDR3 region: CASSYLGGTEAFF. The CDR3, as DNA: TGTGCCAGCAGTTACCTCGGGGGGACTGAAGCTTTCTTT.

V and J are TRBV4-2 and TRBJ2-7; 8 bases fit TRBD2. V lost 0 bases to trimming and J lost 3 bases; unmatched junction nucleotides: 13. Germline V gives CDR1 LGHNA, CDR2 YNFKEQ. CDR3 size: 18 residues. CDR3 DNA: TGTGCCAGCAGCCAAGACATCGCGATCGGGACTAGTCTCTACGAGCAGTACTTC. It is translated as CASSQDIAIGTSLYEQYF.

The V gene is TRBV11-2, the J gene TRBJ2-2, with 9 bases matching TRBD1. The CDR3 contains 15 residues. Looked up from germline, CDR1 is SGHAT and CDR2 is FQNNGV. V shed 6 bases and J 6 bases; nucleotides not matched to a gene: 8. CDR3 DNA: TGTGCCAGCAGAGCCGGGACAGGGTTGTCCGGGGAGCTGTTTTTT. This encodes CASRAGTGLSGELFF.

The chain joins TRBV6-4 to TRBJ1-2, with 9 bases that match TRBD1. Germline trimming cut 4 bases from V and 6 bases from J; bases unmatched to any gene: 12. This CDR3 has 16 residues. The germline CDR1 and CDR2 sequences are MRHNA and SNTAGT. CDR3 protein: CASSGDPGQGGNGYTF. The CDR3 nucleotides read TGTGCCAGCAGTGGGGATCCGGGACAGGGAGGGAATGGCTACACCTTC.

V usage is TRBV13 and J usage is TRBJ2-7, with 7 nucleotides matching TRBD2. V dropped 0 bases and J dropped 11; count of bases not matched to a gene: 4. Germline V gene sequence: CDR1 PRHDT, CDR2 FYEKMQ (reference sequence). The CDR3 spans 12 residues. CDR3 DNA sequence: TGTGCCAGCAGCTTAGGGCGGGGGAGAAAGTACTTC. It yields the protein CASSLGRGRKYF.